This paragraph reports one TCR beta chain. The data are from a study of blood T cell repertoires in COVID-19. Participants were aged about 18 to 89 years, lived in 20 to 25 US areas, and enrolled virtually. Per the original methods: How many nucleated cells were present was estimated from reference gene primer amplification. TCRdb keeps only in-frame clones here, not all; method: immunoSEQ multiplex PCR. V, J and clone size derive from that table, while D and trimming were established from the DNA sequence. The repertoire holds a few hundred thousand clones, with about 86% as singletons. Trimming took off 6 bases at V and 0 bases at J, with 9 bases between the two ends. The germline V gene has CDR1 MNHEY and CDR2 SMNVEV (reference sequence). This CDR3 is built from 14 residues.

The chain employs TRBV27 and TRBJ1-3; D may be TRBD1 (6 bases). The origin of this receptor is a woman in her thirties or forties with acute COVID-19. Source material: PBMCs or T cells enriched from blood (not recorded which). The CDR3 loop reads CASSDRSSGNTIYF. CDR3 sequence (DNA): TGTGCCAGCAGCGACAGGAGCTCTGGAAACACCATATATTTT.